This is a list of T cell receptor beta chains from one sample in a study of cytomegalovirus exposure and HLA in healthy donors. TCRdb's copy holds only in-frame clones and misses some; the assay was immunoSEQ multiplex PCR. In the table there are around 180,000 clones, 84% of which are singletons. The sequenced sample was PBMCs. These receptors originate from a boy younger than 18 in good health and CMV-seronegative. The CDR3 runs from the conserved cysteine through the conserved F or W. The D gene is left open where the match is weak. Clone sizes are given selectively: once, few, many, or a class where the clone is expanded.

D gene | clone size | J gene | V gene | CDR3 protein | CDR3 DNA
NA | NA | TRBJ2-5 | TRBV4-2 | CASSRRTAVGETQYF | TGTGCCAGCAGCCGACGGACAGCAGTCGGAGAGACCCAGTACTTC
TRBD1 | NA | TRBJ2-2 | TRBV19 | CASSIPQGSNTGELFF | TGTGCCAGTAGTATTCCACAGGGGTCGAACACCGGGGAGCTGTTTTTT
NA | NA | TRBJ2-7 | TRBV6-5 | CASRGDTSYEQYF | TGTGCCAGCAGGGGGGACACCTCCTACGAGCAGTACTTC
TRBD2 | NA | TRBJ2-1 | TRBV7-2 | CASSLSSGAPYNEQFF | TGTGCCAGCAGCCTTAGTAGCGGGGCGCCCTACAATGAGCAGTTCTTC
NA | NA | TRBJ2-7 | TRBV7-2 | CASSYIGGGHSYEQYF | TGTGCCAGCAGCTACATAGGGGGGGGGCACTCCTACGAGCAGTACTTC
NA | NA | TRBJ1-1 | TRBV18 | CASSRTENTEAFF | TGTGCCAGCTCACGGACAGAGAACACTGAAGCTTTCTTT
NA | NA | TRBJ2-1 | TRBV9 | CASSVFGRLNEQFF | TGTGCCAGCAGCGTATTCGGCAGGCTCAATGAGCAGTTCTTC
TRBD2 | NA | TRBJ2-1 | TRBV14 | CASSQWTSGNEQFF | TGTGCCAGCAGCCAATGGACTAGCGGCAATGAGCAGTTCTTC
NA | NA | TRBJ1-6 | TRBV5-4 | CASSLQGLQDSPLHF | TGTGCCAGCAGCTTGCAGGGGCTACAGGATTCACCCCTCCACTTT
NA | NA | TRBJ1-1 | TRBV19 | CASTPGVRGTEAFF | TGTGCCAGTACCCCAGGGGTCAGAGGCACTGAAGCTTTCTTT
NA | NA | TRBJ2-7 | TRBV5-1 | CASSLLGETYEQYF | TGCGCCAGCAGCTTGCTAGGGGAAACCTACGAGCAGTACTTC
TRBD1 | NA | TRBJ2-7 | TRBV5-1 | CASSPLRAAGQGVHEQYF | TGCGCCAGCAGCCCGCTACGTGCTGCGGGACAGGGGGTCCACGAGCAGTACTTC
NA | once | TRBJ1-5 | TRBV19 | CASSASGPNQPQHF | TGTGCCAGTAGCGCCAGCGGGCCTAATCAGCCCCAGCATTTT
TRBD2 | NA | TRBJ2-3 | TRBV7-9 | CASTSIGGGRTDTQYF | TGTGCCAGCACCTCCATAGGCGGGGGGCGCACAGATACGCAGTATTTT
NA | few | TRBJ1-1 | TRBV2 | CASGPAGAFF | TGTGCCAGCGGACCCGCGGGAGCTTTCTTT
NA | NA | TRBJ2-7 | TRBV9 | CASSTRPGAASYEQYF | TGTGCCAGCAGCACCCGCCCTGGGGCGGCTTCCTACGAGCAGTACTTC
NA | NA | TRBJ2-7 | TRBV29-1 | CSVEGGRFYEQYF | TGCAGCGTTGAGGGGGGGCGCTTTTACGAGCAGTACTTC
NA | NA | TRBJ1-6 | TRBV25-1 | CASSAPQGFDSPLHF | TGTGCCAGCAGTGCCCCACAGGGTTTCGATTCACCCCTCCACTTT
NA | NA | TRBJ2-7 | TRBV20-1 | CSVGLEQYF | TGCAGTGTTGGGCTCGAGCAGTACTTC
NA | NA | TRBJ1-3 | TRBV5-6 | CASTLRRVAGNTIYF | TGTGCCAGCACCCTCCGGCGGGTAGCTGGAAACACCATATATTTT
NA | few | TRBJ2-1 | TRBV2 | CASSGQLPPYNEQFF | TGTGCCAGCAGTGGACAGCTCCCTCCCTACAATGAGCAGTTCTTC
NA | NA | TRBJ1-3 | TRBV7-2 | CASSLQGSLGNTIYF | TGTGCCAGCAGCTTACAGGGCAGTTTAGGAAACACCATATATTTT
NA | NA | TRBJ2-7 | TRBV6-5 | CANSYSGSFLYEQYF | TGTGCCAACAGTTACTCGGGCAGCTTCCTCTACGAGCAGTACTTC
NA | NA | TRBJ2-7 | TRBV5-4 | CASSLGGITYEQYF | TGTGCCAGCAGCTTGGGAGGCATAACCTACGAGCAGTACTTC
NA | NA | TRBJ2-3 | TRBV28 | CASRAGFADTQYF | TGTGCCAGCAGGGCAGGGTTTGCAGATACGCAGTATTTT
TRBD1 | NA | TRBJ1-4 | TRBV18 | CASSPSTGGSGEKLFF | TGTGCCAGCTCACCCTCGACAGGGGGGTCGGGGGAAAAACTGTTTTTT
TRBD2 | NA | TRBJ2-2 | TRBV30 | CAWHPTSGGTGELFF | TGTGCCTGGCACCCGACTAGCGGGGGGACCGGGGAGCTGTTTTTT
NA | NA | TRBJ1-1 | TRBV19 | CASSIYGNTEAFF | TGTGCCAGTAGTATCTACGGGAACACTGAAGCTTTCTTT
TRBD1 | NA | TRBJ1-1 | TRBV7-9 | CASTLDRGWAFF | TGTGCCAGCACCCTAGACAGGGGTTGGGCTTTCTTT
NA | NA | TRBJ2-1 | TRBV30 | CAWSVSAAYEQFF | TGTGCCTGGAGTGTCTCCGCGGCGTATGAGCAGTTCTTC
TRBD1 | NA | TRBJ1-1 | TRBV27 | CASSFPGQGIGEAFF | TGTGCCAGCAGTTTTCCTGGACAGGGCATTGGGGAAGCTTTCTTT
NA | NA | TRBJ1-1 | TRBV29-1 | CSAGGAGTEAFF | TGCAGCGCCGGGGGTGCGGGCACTGAAGCTTTCTTT
TRBD1 | NA | TRBJ1-6 | TRBV28 | CASSFRGQGDSPLHF | TGTGCCAGCAGTTTCAGGGGACAGGGGGATTCACCCCTCCACTTT
TRBD2 | NA | TRBJ2-1 | TRBV13 | CASSLGLVNEQFF | TGTGCCAGCAGCCTAGGACTAGTCAATGAGCAGTTCTTC
NA | NA | TRBJ1-6 | TRBV9 | CASSSAGTHNSPLHF | TGTGCCAGCAGCTCTGCCGGGACACATAATTCACCCCTCCACTTT
NA | few | TRBJ1-4 | TRBV5-5 | CASSLVAGEHEKLFF | TGTGCCAGCAGCTTGGTCGCAGGGGAACATGAAAAACTGTTTTTT
NA | few | TRBJ1-5 | TRBV30 | CAWRSGGNQPQHF | TGTGCCTGGAGATCGGGGGGCAATCAGCCCCAGCATTTT
TRBD1 | NA | TRBJ2-7 | TRBV9 | CASSAGTDYEQYF | TGTGCCAGCAGCGCAGGGACAGACTACGAGCAGTACTTC
TRBD2 | NA | TRBJ2-3 | TRBV7-9 | CASSYLSGVTDTQYF | TGTGCCAGCAGTTATTTAAGCGGGGTAACAGATACGCAGTATTTT
TRBD2 | NA | TRBJ2-1 | TRBV2 | CARTTTKTSGRDIEQFF | TGTGCCAGAACCACAACGAAGACTAGCGGGAGGGATATTGAGCAGTTCTTC
TRBD2 | NA | TRBJ2-1 | TRBV7-2 | CASSLELGLAGTFRLFF | TGTGCCAGCAGCTTAGAGTTAGGGCTAGCGGGGACCTTTAGGCTGTTCTTC
TRBD1 | NA | TRBJ1-3 | TRBV6-6 | CASSSTGKRNTIYF | TGTGCCAGCAGTTCGACAGGGAAGCGAAACACCATATATTTT
TRBD1 | NA | TRBJ1-2 | TRBV5-4 | CASSLGGTEALLYGYTF | TGTGCCAGCAGCTTGGGTGGGACAGAAGCCTTATTGTATGGCTACACCTTC
NA | NA | TRBJ2-7 | TRBV12-2 | CASRLAAPTSENSYEQYF | TGTGCAAGTCGCTTAGCGGCCCCGACTAGCGAAAACTCCTACGAGCAGTACTTC
NA | NA | TRBJ1-4 | TRBV5-1 | CASSLVPGVDEKLFF | TGCGCCAGCAGCTTGGTTCCAGGGGTGGATGAAAAACTGTTTTTT
NA | NA | TRBJ2-2 | TRBV7-7 | CASSLEEGTNTGELFF | TGTGCTAGCAGCTTAGAGGAGGGCACGAACACCGGGGAGCTGTTTTTT
NA | NA | TRBJ1-2 | TRBV27 | CASRGGTRYGYTF | TGTGCCAGCAGGGGGGGTACTAGATATGGCTACACCTTC
NA | once | TRBJ2-7 | TRBV7-9 | CASSLGQASDYEQYF | TGTGCCAGCAGCTTAGGACAGGCCAGCGACTACGAGCAGTACTTC
TRBD1 | NA | TRBJ2-5 | TRBV5-1 | CASNRDRGQETQYF | TGCGCCAGTAACCGGGACAGGGGCCAAGAGACCCAGTACTTC
TRBD2 | NA | TRBJ2-1 | TRBV5-1 | CASSLGLAVDNEQFF | TGCGCCAGCAGCTTGGGACTAGCGGTTGACAATGAGCAGTTCTTC
NA | once | TRBJ1-1 | TRBV19 | CASSISLGGGTEAFF | TGTGCCAGTAGTATATCGCTGGGAGGGGGCACTGAAGCTTTCTTT
NA | NA | TRBJ2-7 | TRBV5-6 | CASSLAHEQYF | TGTGCCAGCAGCTTAGCCCACGAGCAGTACTTC
NA | NA | TRBJ2-1 | TRBV4-1 | CASSPRMTGAGENNEQFF | TGCGCCAGCAGCCCGCGCATGACAGGGGCGGGAGAAAATAATGAGCAGTTCTTC
NA | NA | TRBJ1-2 | TRBV30 | CAWSYGDWGSRHYGYTF | TGTGCCTGGAGTTATGGTGATTGGGGCTCACGCCACTATGGCTACACCTTC
NA | NA | TRBJ1-5 | TRBV7-2 | CASSPPVAGGNQPQHF | TGTGCCAGCAGCCCCCCGGTTGCGGGTGGCAATCAGCCCCAGCATTTT
TRBD2 | NA | TRBJ2-7 | TRBV11-3 | CASSLSSGSTYEQYF | TGTGCCAGCAGCTTATCGAGCGGGAGTACCTACGAGCAGTACTTC
TRBD2 | NA | TRBJ2-7 | TRBV28 | CASSLLGGARGEQYF | TGTGCCAGCAGTTTATTGGGAGGGGCCCGGGGTGAGCAGTACTTC
TRBD2 | NA | TRBJ2-1 | TRBV28 | CASDSGNEQFF | TGTGCCTCCGATAGCGGGAATGAGCAGTTCTTC
NA | NA | TRBJ1-6 | TRBV27 | CASSLHPSGGRNSPLHF | TGTGCCAGCAGTCTCCACCCCTCGGGGGGGCGAAATTCACCCCTCCACTTT
TRBD1 | NA | TRBJ1-2 | TRBV27 | CASSSRQGMDGYTF | TGTGCCAGCAGTTCCCGACAGGGTATGGATGGCTACACCTTC